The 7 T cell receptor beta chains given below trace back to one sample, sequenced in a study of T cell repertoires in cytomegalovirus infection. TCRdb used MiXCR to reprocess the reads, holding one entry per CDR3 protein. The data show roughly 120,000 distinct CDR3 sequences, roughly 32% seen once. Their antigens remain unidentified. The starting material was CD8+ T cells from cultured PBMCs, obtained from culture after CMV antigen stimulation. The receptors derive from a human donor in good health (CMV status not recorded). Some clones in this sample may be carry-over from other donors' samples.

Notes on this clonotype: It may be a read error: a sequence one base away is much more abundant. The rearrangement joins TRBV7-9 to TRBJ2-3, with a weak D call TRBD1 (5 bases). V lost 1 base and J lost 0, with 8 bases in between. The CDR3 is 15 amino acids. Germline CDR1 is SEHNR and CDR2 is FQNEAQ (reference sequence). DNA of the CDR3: TGTGCCAGCAGCTTAGTGCAGGGAAGCACAGATACGCAGTATTTT. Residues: CASSLVQGSTDTQYF.

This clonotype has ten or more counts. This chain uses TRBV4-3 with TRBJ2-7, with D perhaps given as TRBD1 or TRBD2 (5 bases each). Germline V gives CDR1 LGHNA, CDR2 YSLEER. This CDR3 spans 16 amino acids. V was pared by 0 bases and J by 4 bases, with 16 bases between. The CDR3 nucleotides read TGCGCCAGCAGCCAAGATCGAGGGGTTCGGGAATACGAGCAGTACTTC. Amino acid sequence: CASSQDRGVREYEQYF.

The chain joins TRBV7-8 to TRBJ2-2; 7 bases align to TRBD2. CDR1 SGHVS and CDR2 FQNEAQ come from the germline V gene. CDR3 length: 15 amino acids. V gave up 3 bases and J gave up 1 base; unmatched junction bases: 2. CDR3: CASSFGLVNTGELFF. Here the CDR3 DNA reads TGTGCCAGCAGCTTTGGACTAGTGAACACCGGGGAGCTGTTTTTT.

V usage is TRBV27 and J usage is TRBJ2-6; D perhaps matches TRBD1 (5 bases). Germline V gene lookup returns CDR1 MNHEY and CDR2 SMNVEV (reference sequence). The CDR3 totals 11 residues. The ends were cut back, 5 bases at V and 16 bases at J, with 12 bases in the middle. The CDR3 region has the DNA TGTGCCAGCAGTCAGGGTGCCGGTCTGACTTTC. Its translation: CASSQGAGLTF.

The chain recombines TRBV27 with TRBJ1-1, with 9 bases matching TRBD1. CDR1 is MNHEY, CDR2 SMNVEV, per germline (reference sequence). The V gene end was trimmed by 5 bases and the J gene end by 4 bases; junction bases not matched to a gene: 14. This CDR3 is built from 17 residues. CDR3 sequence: CASSHLLDRGGLTEAFF. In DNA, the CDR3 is TGTGCCAGCAGTCACCTTCTGGACAGGGGAGGTCTCACTGAAGCTTTCTTT.

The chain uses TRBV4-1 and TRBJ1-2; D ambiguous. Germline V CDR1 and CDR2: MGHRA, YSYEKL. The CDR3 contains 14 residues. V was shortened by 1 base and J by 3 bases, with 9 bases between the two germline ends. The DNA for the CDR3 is TGCGCCAGCAGCCAAGGCGCGTCGGACTATGGCTACACCTTC. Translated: CASSQGASDYGYTF.

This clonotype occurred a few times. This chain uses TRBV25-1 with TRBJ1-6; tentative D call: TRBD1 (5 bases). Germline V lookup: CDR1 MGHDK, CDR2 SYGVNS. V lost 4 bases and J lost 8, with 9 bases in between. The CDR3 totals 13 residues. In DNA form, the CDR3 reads TGTGCCAGCAGTGTAACAGGTTATTCACCCCTCCACTTT. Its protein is CASSVTGYSPLHF.